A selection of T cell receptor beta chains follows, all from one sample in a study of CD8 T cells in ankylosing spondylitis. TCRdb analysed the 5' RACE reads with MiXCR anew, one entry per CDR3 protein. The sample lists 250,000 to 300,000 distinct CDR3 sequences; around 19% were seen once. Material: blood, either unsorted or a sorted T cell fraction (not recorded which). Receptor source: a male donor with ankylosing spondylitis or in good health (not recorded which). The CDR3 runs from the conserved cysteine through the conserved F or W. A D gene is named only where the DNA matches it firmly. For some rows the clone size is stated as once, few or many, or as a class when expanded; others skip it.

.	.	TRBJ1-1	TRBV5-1	TGCGCCAGCAGCTTGGGACAGGATTTGAACACTGAAGCTTTCTTT	CASSLGQDLNTEAFF
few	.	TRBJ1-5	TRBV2	TGTGCCAGCAGTGATCGGGGATACGGTCAGCCCCAGCATTTT	CASSDRGYGQPQHF
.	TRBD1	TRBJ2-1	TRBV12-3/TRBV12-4	TGTGCCAGCAGTAGGACAGGGGGCATCGGCAATGAGCAGTTCTTC	CASSRTGGIGNEQFF
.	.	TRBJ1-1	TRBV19	TGTGCCAGTAGTATAAAAGGGGGAGGTACTGAAGCTTTCTTT	CASSIKGGGTEAFF
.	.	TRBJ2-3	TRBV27	TGTGCCAGCAGTTTATGGGTCGGAGATACGCAGTATTTT	CASSLWVGDTQYF
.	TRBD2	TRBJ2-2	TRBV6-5	TGTGCCAGCAGTTACACGGGACTAGCGACGGCCGGGGAGCTGTTTTTT	CASSYTGLATAGELFF
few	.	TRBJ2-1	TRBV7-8	TGTGCCAGCAGCTTAGGGCCCGGCCGGCCCTCGGGGCAGTTCTTC	CASSLGPGRPSGQFF
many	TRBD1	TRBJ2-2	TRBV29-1	TGCAGCGGGACAGGAGGGAACACCGGGGAGCTGTTTTTT	CSGTGGNTGELFF
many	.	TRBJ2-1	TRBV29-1	TGCAGCGTTGGATCCCCGGCCTACAATGAGCAGTTCTTC	CSVGSPAYNEQFF
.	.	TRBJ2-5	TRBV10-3	TGTGCCATCAGCCCTGGGGGGGCGAGAGAGACCCAGTACTTC	CAISPGGARETQYF
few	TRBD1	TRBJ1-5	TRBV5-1	TGCGCCAGCAGCTTGGGGACAGGGGAGTATCAGCCCCAGCATTTT	CASSLGTGEYQPQHF